The clone carrying this T cell receptor beta chain occurred many times. The target antigen is unknown. This record belongs to a study of Graves' ophthalmopathy and Graves' hyperthyroidism. Points from the study as a whole: A 13-signature model separated ophthalmopathy from stable hyperthyroidism, about 88% sensitivity, roughly 80% specificity. Ophthalmopathy progression prediction by the model yielded a sensitivity of about 69% and a specificity of 72.22%.

Researchers turned away patients with other autoimmune diseases, uncontrolled infections, pregnancy or lactation. Amplification of the TCR beta CDR3 regions used RNA transcripts (as template). Scientists carried out first-round RT-PCR using HTBI primers and then a second-round multiplex PCR. MiXCR, run by TCRdb on the multiplex PCR reads, gives a single entry per CDR3 protein. The sample records over a million distinct CDR3 sequences, about two fifths being singletons. The sequence derives from an adult man with Graves' hyperthyroidism. The sequenced sample was peripheral blood or thyroid tissue (not recorded which).

The CDR3 coding sequence is TGTGCCAGCAGCCTAGACAGGGGTTCAGGGCAGACCCAGTACTTC. Its protein product is CASSLDRGSGQTQYF. V and J are TRBV2 and TRBJ2-5; TRBD1 aligns across 8 bases. CDR1 SNHLY and CDR2 FYNNEI come from the germline V gene. V shed 6 bases, J shed 6 bases, and the junction held 12 bases outside the gene matches. CDR3 length equals 15 residues.